These 13 T cell receptor beta chains were sequenced from one sample in a study of beta chain features in type 1 diabetes. Study-level results: TCRB CDR3s from Type 1 diabetes patients were moderately but significantly shorter in all four CD4+ subsets.

Sequencing targeted expressed TCRB transcripts, as all isolated RNA had been reverse transcribed. Sequencing used immunoSEQ multiplex PCR; TCRdb keeps in-frame clones, though not all of them. Here the sample spans about 150,000 clones, 8.5% to 10% being singletons. These receptors have no identified antigens. The specimen sequenced was central memory CD4+ T cells from blood. The receptors were gathered from a young woman with type 1 diabetes.

This clone was observed a handful of times. The chain combines TRBV7-8 with TRBJ1-5; the D gene is possibly TRBD1 (6 bases). From germline, CDR1 is SGHVS and CDR2 FQNEAQ. The CDR3 runs 13 residues. V lost 3 bases and J 7 bases, leaving 10 bases between the germline ends. The CDR3 protein is CASSLDSTQPQHF. DNA of the CDR3: TGTGCCAGCAGCTTGGACAGTACCCAGCCCCAGCATTTT.

This clone was seen a few times. The chain joins TRBV13 to TRBJ2-1; TRBD2 matches at 9 bases. Germline CDR1 PRHDT, CDR2 FYEKMQ (reference sequence). With 5 bases clipped from V and 5 bases from J, the junction kept 10 bases outside the gene matches. The CDR3 runs 16 residues. CDR3 amino acids: CASSRLGLAGDNEQFF. The CDR3 nucleotides read TGTGCCAGCAGCCGTCTGGGACTAGCAGGCGACAATGAGCAGTTCTTC.

V is TRBV19 and J is TRBJ2-2; 10 bases are shared with TRBD1. This CDR3 is built from 16 residues. Germline CDR1 is LNHDA and CDR2 is SQIVND (reference sequence). Losses at the gene ends were 7 bases for V and 5 bases for J; bases not matched to a gene: 10. The CDR3 sequence: CASTATGGKLTGELFF. CDR3 bases: TGTGCCAGTACCGCGACAGGGGGCAAGTTGACCGGGGAGCTGTTTTTT.

J is TRBJ1-1 and V is TRBV10-3; perhaps TRBD1 as D (5 bases). This CDR3 has 13 residues. Germline V CDR1 and CDR2: ENHRY, SYGVKD. V lost 7 bases and J 6 bases, leaving 15 bases between the germline ends. CDR3 DNA: TGTGCCATCAATCAGGTGGCAGGGTCTGAAGCTTTCTTT. Amino acids: CAINQVAGSEAFF.

In its sample, this clone was seen a few times. V is TRBV6-1 and J is TRBJ2-3; 7 bases line up with TRBD2. The CDR3 is 14 residues long. Trimming took 5 bases from V and 8 from J; bases not matched to a gene: 10. Germline CDR1 is MNHNS and CDR2 is SASEGT. This CDR3 reads CASSIDRTSGTQYF. CDR3 in DNA: TGTGCCAGCAGTATAGACCGGACTAGTGGTACGCAGTATTTT.

This clone occurred a few times. V gene TRBV5-4 combines with J gene TRBJ2-7, with a tentative D call TRBD2 (6 bases). Trimming took off 6 bases at V and 7 bases at J, with 20 bases between the two ends. Germline V lookup: CDR1 SGHNT, CDR2 YYREEE (reference sequence). The CDR3 totals 14 residues. CDR3 residues: CASTLLARTEEQYF. In nucleotides, the CDR3 is TGTGCCAGCACCCTACTAGCCCGGACGGAGGAGCAGTACTTC.

This chain uses TRBV19 with TRBJ2-1; TRBD2 matches at 7 bases. Germline assignment: CDR1 LNHDA and CDR2 SQIVND (reference sequence). CDR3 length: 13 residues. With 6 bases clipped from V and 3 bases from J, the junction kept 2 bases outside the gene matches. In DNA, the CDR3 is TGTGCCAGTAGCGGACTAGGCTACAATGAGCAGTTCTTC. This codes for CASSGLGYNEQFF.

Turning to this clone: This specimen includes other DNA sequences encoding the same CDR3. The chain carries TRBV2 and TRBJ2-7; tentative D call: TRBD1 (5 bases). Germline lookup yields CDR1 SNHLY and CDR2 FYNNEI. V lost 8 bases and J lost 2, with 7 bases in between. This CDR3 is 11 amino acids long. In DNA form, the CDR3 reads TGTGCCAGCGGACAAACCTACGAGCAGTACTTC. Its translation is CASGQTYEQYF.

The sample holds a few counts of this clone. This sequence joins TRBV10-3 and TRBJ1-1; D is possibly TRBD1 (6 bases). CDR1 and CDR2 (germline): ENHRY, SYGVKD. The CDR3 totals 17 residues. Between the trimmed V and J ends, which lost 3 bases and 4 bases, there was a span of 21 bases. CDR3: CAISDPHGPDSGTEAFF. In nucleotides, the CDR3 is TGTGCCATCAGTGACCCTCATGGACCGGACAGCGGCACTGAAGCTTTCTTT.

V gene TRBV28 combines with J gene TRBJ1-4, with D tentatively TRBD1 (6 bases). Germline lookup yields CDR1 MDHEN and CDR2 SYDVKM. The CDR3 covers 13 residues. V dropped 5 bases and J dropped 11 bases, with 15 bases sitting between them. CDR3 residues: CASSRTQGGKLFF. Here the CDR3 DNA reads TGTGCCAGCAGTCGTACACAGGGAGGGAAACTGTTTTTT.

This rearrangement joins TRBV28 to TRBJ2-7; 8 bases align to TRBD1. This CDR3 has 16 amino acids. The junction had 8 bases not matched to a gene; V was cut back by 4 bases and J by 0 bases. The V gene's germline CDR1 is MDHEN and CDR2 SYDVKM. The CDR3 loop reads CASSSMDRADSYEQYF. In DNA form, the CDR3 reads TGTGCCAGCAGTTCCATGGACAGGGCGGACTCCTACGAGCAGTACTTC.

This clone was counted between two and nine times. The chain is built from TRBV30 and TRBJ2-2; D is possibly TRBD2 (5 bases). Per germline, CDR1 GTSNPN and CDR2 SVGIG (reference sequence). Trimming stripped 5 bases from V and 7 bases from J, with 17 bases between. The CDR3 covers 14 residues. The DNA of the CDR3 is TGTGCCTGGCAGGAAGGGAGTTATGGCGGGGAGCTGTTTTTT. Residues: CAWQEGSYGGELFF. Filled out from reference TRBV30 and TRBJ2-2, the complete variable domain reads SQTIHQWPATLVQPVGSPLSLECTVEGTSNPNLYWYRQAAGRGLQLLFYSVGIGQISSEVPQNLSASRPQDRQFILSSKKLLLSDSGFYLCAWQEGSYGGELFFGEGSRLTVL.

This clone was seen more than once but under ten times. This chain uses TRBV25-1 with TRBJ2-3; the D gene is possibly TRBD2 (7 bases). The germline V gene has CDR1 MGHDK and CDR2 SYGVNS. The CDR3 runs 14 residues. V lost 5 bases and J lost 6, with 15 bases in between. The CDR3 bases are TGTGCCAGCAGTCCCGGGACTACAGGGGATACGCAGTATTTT. Amino acids: CASSPGTTGDTQYF.